These 10 T cell receptor beta chains were sequenced from one sample in a study of graft-versus-host responses after intestinal transplantation. No antigen has been identified for these receptors. Clones were read by immunoSEQ multiplex PCR, and TCRdb kept only the in-frame ones, dropping some. The sample has approximately 85,000 clones, around 90% seen once. The sample in question was unstimulated CD8+ T cells sorted from spleen or lymph node cells, obtained before transplant. The receptors shown here come from a human donor who was the organ donor for an intestinal transplant.

The chain is built from TRBV5-5 and TRBJ2-1; possibly TRBD1 for D (5 bases). In germline, CDR1 is SGHKS, CDR2 YYEKEE (reference sequence). The CDR3 runs 13 residues. The V gene lost 5 bases and the J gene lost 6 bases, with 12 bases spanning the gap. The CDR3 reads CASRQVSINEQFF. The CDR3 nucleotides are TGTGCCAGCAGACAGGTATCCATCAATGAGCAGTTCTTC.

V usage is TRBV9 and J usage is TRBJ1-6, with D perhaps TRBD1 (6 bases). Germline V lookup: CDR1 SGDLS, CDR2 YYNGEE. V was pared by 4 bases and J by 8 bases, with 10 bases between. This CDR3 contains 13 residues. The CDR3 is CASSPYRDSPLHF. The DNA for the CDR3 is TGTGCCAGCAGCCCATACAGGGATTCACCCCTCCACTTT.

This chain uses TRBV18 with TRBJ2-3; no firm D call. Trimming removed 1 base at V and 5 bases at J, with 4 bases between. CDR1 is KGHSH, CDR2 LQKENI, per germline. There are 12 residues in the CDR3. The CDR3, as DNA: TGTGCCAGCTCACCACAGGTAGATACGCAGTATTTT. This codes for CASSPQVDTQYF.

The chain is built from TRBV13 and TRBJ1-2; a possible D gene is TRBD1 (6 bases). Per the germline V gene, CDR1 is PRHDT and CDR2 is FYEKMQ (reference sequence). The CDR3 is 15 amino acids. Trimming took off 5 bases at V and 2 bases at J, with 15 bases between the two ends. The CDR3 loop reads CASSTITGPNYGYTF. CDR3 nucleotide sequence: TGTGCCAGCAGCACAATTACAGGGCCCAACTATGGCTACACCTTC.

This chain joins TRBV18 and TRBJ1-5; unclear D gene. CDR1 and CDR2 (germline): KGHSH, LQKENI. The CDR3 runs to 15 residues. V lost 7 bases and J lost 9, with 22 bases in between. The CDR3 DNA sequence: TGTGCCAGCTGCCTGGCGTGGGCAGCCTCATTGCCCCAGCATTTT. Translation: CASCLAWAASLPQHF.

The CDR3 protein is CAWGTGYNEQYF. The CDR3 nucleotides are TGTGCCTGGGGGACAGGGTATAACGAGCAGTACTTC. The rearrangement links TRBV30 to TRBJ2-5; 9 bases line up with TRBD1. The J call is in doubt because the DNA end fits TRBJ2-7 better. This CDR3 comprises 12 residues. The germline CDR1 and CDR2 sequences are GTSNPN and SVGIG (reference sequence).

The V gene is TRBV29-1, the J gene TRBJ2-7, with 8 bases identical to TRBD1. The CDR3 sequence is 14 residues long. Looked up from germline, CDR1 is SQVTM and CDR2 is ANQGSEA. J lost 3 bases, V lost 6 bases, and 10 bases had no gene match. The CDR3 loop is CSVEGLQGGYEQYF. As DNA, the CDR3 is TGCAGCGTGGAGGGGTTACAGGGGGGCTACGAGCAGTACTTC.

The chain uses TRBV4-1 and TRBJ2-7, with 9 bases fitting TRBD1. The V gene's germline CDR1 is MGHRA and CDR2 YSYEKL. The CDR3 loop spans 14 amino acids. V lost 5 bases, J lost 4 bases, and 6 bases stayed unmatched. DNA for the CDR3: TGCGCCAGCAGCTACGTAGACAGGGGGTACGAGCAGTACTTC. This encodes CASSYVDRGYEQYF.

The chain joins TRBV5-1 to TRBJ2-1, with D perhaps matching TRBD1 or TRBD2 (5 bases each). The germline gives CDR1 SGHRS, CDR2 YFSETQ. CDR3 length: 15 residues. The CDR3: CASRGVYGVYNEQFF. The DNA of the CDR3 is TGCGCTTCCCGAGGGGTCTACGGGGTCTACAATGAGCAGTTCTTC.

With regard to this clone: Compared with germline, one end of the junction differs, possibly owing to a read error. This sequence joins TRBV15 and TRBJ2-1; a possible D gene is TRBD1 (5 bases). Per germline, CDR1 LNHNV and CDR2 YYDKDF (reference sequence). This CDR3 contains 13 residues. The CDR3 region is CATSGDSRNEQFF. The CDR3 DNA reads as TGTGCCACCAGCGGAGACAGCCGCAATGAGCAGTTCTTC.